The text below deals with one T cell receptor beta chain. This record belongs to a study of blood T cell repertoires in COVID-19. Germline-derived CDR1 and CDR2 are LGHDT and YNNKEL (reference sequence). The CDR3 has 17 residues. Deletions cut 0 bases from V and 0 bases from J, with 13 bases between. Assay used: immunoSEQ multiplex PCR; TCRdb lists only in-frame clones, some missing. The sample lists more than 150,000 clones; 65% to 90% were seen once. Sequenced sample: peripheral blood. The chain employs TRBV3-1 (or the pseudogene TRBV3-2) and TRBJ2-3; D is unclear. This sequence was found in a man aged 55 to 69 with acute or convalescent COVID-19. CDR3 in amino acids: CASSQDPRPRSTDTQYF. The CDR3 DNA sequence: TGTGCCAGCAGCCAAGATCCTAGGCCGCGAAGCACAGATACGCAGTATTTT.